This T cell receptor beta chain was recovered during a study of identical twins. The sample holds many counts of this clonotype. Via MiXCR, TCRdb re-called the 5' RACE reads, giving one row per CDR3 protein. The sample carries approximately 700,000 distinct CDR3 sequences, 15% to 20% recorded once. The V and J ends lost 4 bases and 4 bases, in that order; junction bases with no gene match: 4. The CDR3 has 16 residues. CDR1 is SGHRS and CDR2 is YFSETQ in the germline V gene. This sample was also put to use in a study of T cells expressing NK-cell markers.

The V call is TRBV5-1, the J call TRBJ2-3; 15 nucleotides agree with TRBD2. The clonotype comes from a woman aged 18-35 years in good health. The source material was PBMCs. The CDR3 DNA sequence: TGCGCCAGCAGCCGGACTAGCGGGGGGGCGGCAGATACGCAGTATTTT. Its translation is CASSRTSGGAADTQYF.